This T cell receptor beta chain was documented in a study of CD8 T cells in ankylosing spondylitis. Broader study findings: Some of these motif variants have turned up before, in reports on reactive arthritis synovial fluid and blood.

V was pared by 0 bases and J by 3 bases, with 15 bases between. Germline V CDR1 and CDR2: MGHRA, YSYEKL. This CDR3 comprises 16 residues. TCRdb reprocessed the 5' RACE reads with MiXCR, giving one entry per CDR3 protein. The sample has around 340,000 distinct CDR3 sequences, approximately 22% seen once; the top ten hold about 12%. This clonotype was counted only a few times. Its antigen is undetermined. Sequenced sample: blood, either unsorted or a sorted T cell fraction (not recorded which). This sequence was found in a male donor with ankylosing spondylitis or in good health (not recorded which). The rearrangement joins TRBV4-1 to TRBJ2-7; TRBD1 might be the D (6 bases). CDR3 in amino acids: CASSQDRNRAVYEQYF. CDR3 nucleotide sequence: TGCGCCAGCAGCCAAGATAGAAACAGGGCGGTCTACGAGCAGTACTTC.